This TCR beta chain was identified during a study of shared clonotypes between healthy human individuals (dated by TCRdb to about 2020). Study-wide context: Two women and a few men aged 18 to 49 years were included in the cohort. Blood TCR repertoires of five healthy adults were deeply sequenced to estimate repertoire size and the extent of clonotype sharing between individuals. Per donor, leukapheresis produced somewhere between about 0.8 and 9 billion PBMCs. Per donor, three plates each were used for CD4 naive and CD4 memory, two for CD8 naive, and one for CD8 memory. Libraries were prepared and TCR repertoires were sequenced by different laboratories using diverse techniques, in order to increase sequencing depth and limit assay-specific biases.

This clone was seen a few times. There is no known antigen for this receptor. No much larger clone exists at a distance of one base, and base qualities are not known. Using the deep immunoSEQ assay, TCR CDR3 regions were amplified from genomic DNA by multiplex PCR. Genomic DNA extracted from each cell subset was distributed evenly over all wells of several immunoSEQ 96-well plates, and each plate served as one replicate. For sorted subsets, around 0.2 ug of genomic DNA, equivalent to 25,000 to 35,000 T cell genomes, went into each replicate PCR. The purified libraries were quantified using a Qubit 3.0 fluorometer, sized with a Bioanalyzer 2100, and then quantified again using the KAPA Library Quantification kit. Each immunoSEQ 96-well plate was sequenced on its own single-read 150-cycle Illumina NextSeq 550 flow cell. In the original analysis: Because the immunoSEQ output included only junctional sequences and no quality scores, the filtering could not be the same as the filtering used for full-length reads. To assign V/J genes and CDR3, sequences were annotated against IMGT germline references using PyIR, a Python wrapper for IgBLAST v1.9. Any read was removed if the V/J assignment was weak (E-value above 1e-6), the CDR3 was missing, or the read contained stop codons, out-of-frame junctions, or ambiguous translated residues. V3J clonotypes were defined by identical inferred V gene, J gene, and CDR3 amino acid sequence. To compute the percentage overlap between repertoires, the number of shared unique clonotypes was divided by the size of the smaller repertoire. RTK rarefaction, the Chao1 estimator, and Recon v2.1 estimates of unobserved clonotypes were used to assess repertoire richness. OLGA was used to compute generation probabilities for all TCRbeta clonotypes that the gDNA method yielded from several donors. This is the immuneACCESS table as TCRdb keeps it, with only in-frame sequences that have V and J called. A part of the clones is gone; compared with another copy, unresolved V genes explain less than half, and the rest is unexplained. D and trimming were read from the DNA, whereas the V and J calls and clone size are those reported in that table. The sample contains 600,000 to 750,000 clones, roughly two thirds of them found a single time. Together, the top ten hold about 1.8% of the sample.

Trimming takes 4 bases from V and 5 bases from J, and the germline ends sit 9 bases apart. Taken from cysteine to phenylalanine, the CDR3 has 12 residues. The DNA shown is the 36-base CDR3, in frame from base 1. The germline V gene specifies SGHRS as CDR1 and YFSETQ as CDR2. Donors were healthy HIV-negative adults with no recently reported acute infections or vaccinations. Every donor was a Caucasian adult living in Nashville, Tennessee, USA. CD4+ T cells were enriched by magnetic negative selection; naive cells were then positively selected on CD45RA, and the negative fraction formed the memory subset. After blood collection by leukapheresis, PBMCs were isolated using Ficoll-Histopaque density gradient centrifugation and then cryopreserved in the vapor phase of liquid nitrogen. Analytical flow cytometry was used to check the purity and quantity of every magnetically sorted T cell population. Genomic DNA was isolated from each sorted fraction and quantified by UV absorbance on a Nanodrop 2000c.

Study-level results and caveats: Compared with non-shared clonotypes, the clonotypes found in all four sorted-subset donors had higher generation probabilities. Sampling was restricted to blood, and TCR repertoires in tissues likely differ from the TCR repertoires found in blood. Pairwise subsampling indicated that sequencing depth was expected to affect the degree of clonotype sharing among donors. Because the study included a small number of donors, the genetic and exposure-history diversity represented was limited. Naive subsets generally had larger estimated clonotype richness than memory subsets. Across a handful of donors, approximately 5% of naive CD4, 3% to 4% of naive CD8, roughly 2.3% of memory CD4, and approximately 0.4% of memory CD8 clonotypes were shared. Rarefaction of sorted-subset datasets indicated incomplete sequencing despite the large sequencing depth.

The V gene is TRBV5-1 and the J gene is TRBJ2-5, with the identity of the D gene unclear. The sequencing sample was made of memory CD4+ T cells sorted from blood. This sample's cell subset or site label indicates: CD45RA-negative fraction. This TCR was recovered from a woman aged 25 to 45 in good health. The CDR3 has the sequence CASSHDRETQYF. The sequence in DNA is TGCGCCAGCAGCCACGACCGGGAGACCCAGTACTTC. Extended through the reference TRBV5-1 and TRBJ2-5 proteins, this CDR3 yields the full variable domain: KAGVTQTPRYLIKTRGQQVTLSCSPISGHRSVSWYQQTPGQGLQFLFEYFSETQRNKGNFPGRFSGRQFSNSRSEMNVSTLELGDSALYLCASSHDRETQYFGPGTRLLVL.